This T cell receptor beta chain was sequenced for a study of OX40 agonist ivuxolimab in advanced cancers. Study information: People who had prior anti-PD-1, anti-PD-L1 or anti-CTLA-4 therapy could take part, and approximately 43% had some. Overall study findings and caveats: Mean expanded clone counts were higher in CD8+ than CD4+ T cells.

Sequencing was performed with immunoSEQ multiplex PCR; in TCRdb, only in-frame clones are kept and a portion is missing. The sample has 90,000 to 100,000 clones, around nine tenths seen once. Concerning this clone: What it recognizes is unknown.

Blood got drawn at baseline, again on cycle 4 day 1, and then on cycle 7 day 1. This specimen consisted of CD4+ or CD8+ T cells sorted from blood, obtained in a trial of the OX40 agonist ivuxolimab. The receptor was derived from an adult with an advanced solid tumor such as melanoma, head and neck, liver or kidney cancer.

This CDR3 reads CASSPGRYNEQFF. The CDR3 nucleotides read TGTGCCAGCAGCCCGGGCCGTTACAATGAGCAGTTCTTC. The chain recombines TRBV6-5 with TRBJ2-1; D is undetermined. Trimming removed 6 bases at V and 4 bases at J, with 10 bases between. Germline V gene sequence: CDR1 MNHEY, CDR2 SVGAGI. The CDR3 has 13 amino acids.